The next 4 T cell receptor beta chains were all read from a single sample in a study of OX40 agonist ivuxolimab in advanced cancers. The data were produced by immunoSEQ multiplex PCR, yet TCRdb's version contains in-frame clones alone and is incomplete. The sample carries about 69,000 clones, about three quarters recorded once. The sample here was CD4+ or CD8+ T cells sorted from blood, taken in a trial of the OX40 agonist ivuxolimab. The receptors shown here come from an adult with an advanced solid tumor such as melanoma, head and neck, liver or kidney cancer.

The rearrangement links TRBV28 to TRBJ1-5; D gene ambiguous. This CDR3 spans 12 amino acids. CDR1 and CDR2 from the germline V gene are MDHEN and SYDVKM. The ends were cut back, 5 bases at V and 0 bases at J, with 2 bases in the middle. The CDR3 sequence: CASSNSNQPQHF. CDR3 DNA: TGTGCCAGCAGTAATAGCAATCAGCCCCAGCATTTT.

The gene calls are TRBV21-1 and TRBJ2-7; TRBD2 was called by the table and not checked on the DNA. TRBV21-1 is marked as a pseudogene. This CDR3 has 14 amino acids. In nucleotides, the CDR3 is TGTGCCAGCAGCAAAGATAGATACTGGTACGAGCAGTACTTC. Residues: CASSKDRYWYEQYF.

This rearrangement joins TRBV18 to TRBJ1-1; D may be TRBD1 (6 bases). V dropped 6 bases and J dropped 4 bases, with 12 bases sitting between them. Per germline, CDR1 KGHSH and CDR2 LQKENI. The CDR3 length is 13 residues. CDR3 amino acids: CASSRKGGTEAFF. For the CDR3, the DNA is TGTGCCAGCTCCCGTAAGGGGGGCACTGAAGCTTTCTTT.

The chain employs TRBV29-1 and TRBJ2-1; tentative D call: TRBD2 (6 bases). The germline V gene has CDR1 SQVTM and CDR2 ANQGSEA. The CDR3 contains 15 residues. Trimming took 6 bases from V and 2 from J, leaving 17 bases between them. CDR3 DNA: TGCAGCGTCACGCAAGCGGGTAGGCCCTACAATGAGCAGTTCTTC. Translated: CSVTQAGRPYNEQFF.